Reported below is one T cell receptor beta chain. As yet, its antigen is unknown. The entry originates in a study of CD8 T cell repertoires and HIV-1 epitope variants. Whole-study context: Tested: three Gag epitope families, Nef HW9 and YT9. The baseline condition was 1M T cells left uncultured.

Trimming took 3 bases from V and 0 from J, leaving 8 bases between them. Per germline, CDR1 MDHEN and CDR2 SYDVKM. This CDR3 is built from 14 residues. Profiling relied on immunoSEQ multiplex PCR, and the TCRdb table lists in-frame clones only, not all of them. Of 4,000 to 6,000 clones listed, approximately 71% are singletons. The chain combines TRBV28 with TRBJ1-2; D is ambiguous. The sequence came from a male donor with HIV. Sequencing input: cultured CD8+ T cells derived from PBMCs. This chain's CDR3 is CASSFELANYGYTF. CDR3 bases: TGTGCCAGCAGTTTTGAGCTCGCTAACTATGGCTACACCTTC.